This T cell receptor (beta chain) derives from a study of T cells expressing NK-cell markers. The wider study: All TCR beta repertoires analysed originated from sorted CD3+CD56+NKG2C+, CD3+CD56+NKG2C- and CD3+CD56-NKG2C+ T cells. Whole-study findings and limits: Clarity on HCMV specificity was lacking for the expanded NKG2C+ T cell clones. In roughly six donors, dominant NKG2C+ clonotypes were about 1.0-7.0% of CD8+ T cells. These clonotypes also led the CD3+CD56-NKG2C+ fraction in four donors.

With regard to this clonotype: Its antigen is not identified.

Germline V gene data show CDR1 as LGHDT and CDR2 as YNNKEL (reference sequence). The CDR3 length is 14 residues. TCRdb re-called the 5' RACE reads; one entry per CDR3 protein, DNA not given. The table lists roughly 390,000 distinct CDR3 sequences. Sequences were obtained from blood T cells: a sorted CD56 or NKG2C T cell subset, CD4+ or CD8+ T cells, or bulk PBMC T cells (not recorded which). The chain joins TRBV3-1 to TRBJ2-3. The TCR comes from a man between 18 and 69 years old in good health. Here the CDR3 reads CASSTHLPTDTQYF.